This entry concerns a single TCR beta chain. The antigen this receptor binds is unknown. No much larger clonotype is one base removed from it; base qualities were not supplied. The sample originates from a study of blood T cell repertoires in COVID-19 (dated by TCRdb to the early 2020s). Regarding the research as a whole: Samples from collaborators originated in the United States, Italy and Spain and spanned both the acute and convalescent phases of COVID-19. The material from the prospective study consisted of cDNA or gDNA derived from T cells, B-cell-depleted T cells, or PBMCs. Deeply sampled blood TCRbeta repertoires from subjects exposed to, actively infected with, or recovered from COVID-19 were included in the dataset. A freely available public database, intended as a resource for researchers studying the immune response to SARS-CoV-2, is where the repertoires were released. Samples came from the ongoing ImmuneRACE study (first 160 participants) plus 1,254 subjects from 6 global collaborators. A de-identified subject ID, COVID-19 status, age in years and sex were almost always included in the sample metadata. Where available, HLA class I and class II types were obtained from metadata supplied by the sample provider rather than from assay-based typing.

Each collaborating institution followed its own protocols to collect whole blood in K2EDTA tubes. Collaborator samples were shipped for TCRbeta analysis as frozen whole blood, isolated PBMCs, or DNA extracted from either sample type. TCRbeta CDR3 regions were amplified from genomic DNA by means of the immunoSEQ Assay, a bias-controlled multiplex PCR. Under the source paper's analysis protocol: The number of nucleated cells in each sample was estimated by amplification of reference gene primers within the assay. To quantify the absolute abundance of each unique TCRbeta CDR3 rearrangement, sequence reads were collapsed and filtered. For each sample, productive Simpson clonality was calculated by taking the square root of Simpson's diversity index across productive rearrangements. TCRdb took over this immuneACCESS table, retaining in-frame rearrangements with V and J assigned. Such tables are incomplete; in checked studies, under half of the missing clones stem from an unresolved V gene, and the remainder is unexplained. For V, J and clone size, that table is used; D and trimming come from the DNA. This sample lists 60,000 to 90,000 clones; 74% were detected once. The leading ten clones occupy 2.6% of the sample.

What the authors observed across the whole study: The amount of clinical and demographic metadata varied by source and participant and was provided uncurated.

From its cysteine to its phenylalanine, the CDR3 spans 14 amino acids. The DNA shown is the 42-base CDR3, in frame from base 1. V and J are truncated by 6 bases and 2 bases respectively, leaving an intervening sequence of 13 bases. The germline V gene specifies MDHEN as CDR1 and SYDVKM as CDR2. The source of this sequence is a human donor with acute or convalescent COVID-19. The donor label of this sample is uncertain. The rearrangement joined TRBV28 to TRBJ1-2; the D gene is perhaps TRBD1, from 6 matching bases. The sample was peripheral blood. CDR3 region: CASREGGVNYGYTF. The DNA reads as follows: TGTGCCAGCAGAGAAGGGGGGGTGAACTATGGCTACACCTTC.